These 9 T cell receptor beta chains were sequenced from one sample in a study of blood T cells in healthy people across ages. Combining a sample-barcoded 5' primer with a J-beta primer mix, a second PCR ran for roughly 7 to 11 cycles. Via MiXCR, TCRdb re-called the 5' RACE reads, giving one row per CDR3 protein. This table has approximately 730,000 distinct CDR3 sequences, approximately 55% appearing once. Sequencing was performed on blood. The receptors stem from an elderly man in good health.

The V call is TRBV7-9, the J call TRBJ2-1, with D perhaps TRBD2 (6 bases). V was clipped by 6 bases and J by 0 bases, with 9 bases between them. This CDR3 has 14 amino acids. Looked up from germline, CDR1 is SEHNR and CDR2 is FQNEAQ (reference sequence). The CDR3: CASRDGSSYNEQFF. CDR3 nucleotide sequence: TGTGCCAGCAGGGACGGGAGCTCCTACAATGAGCAGTTCTTC.

V usage is TRBV2 and J usage is TRBJ1-5; 8 bases are shared with TRBD1. Germline CDR1 is SNHLY and CDR2 is FYNNEI. This CDR3 contains 16 residues. Trimming at V came to 6 bases and at J to 3 bases, leaving 10 bases not matched to a gene. The chain's CDR3 is CASSRTGGPLNQPQHF. DNA of the CDR3: TGTGCCAGCAGCCGAACAGGGGGGCCCCTCAATCAGCCCCAGCATTTT.

This rearrangement joins TRBV7-8 to TRBJ2-5; D is uncertain. With the DNA end fitting TRBJ2-7 better, the J assignment may be wrong. The CDR3 extends over 11 amino acids. Germline CDR1 is SGHVS and CDR2 is FQNEAQ. The CDR3 here is CASSSPNEQYF. CDR3 nucleotide sequence: TGTGCCAGCAGCTCGCCGAACGAGCAGTACTTC.

The chain joins TRBV7-2 to TRBJ2-3; tentatively, D is TRBD1 (5 bases). Trimming removed 5 bases from V and 10 bases from J, with 13 bases in between. Germline V CDR1 and CDR2: SGHTA, FQGNSA. The length of the CDR3 is 12 residues. CDR3 DNA: TGTGCCAGCAGCCCCACAAGGGGTGCGCAGTATTTT. Translation: CASSPTRGAQYF.

This clonotype was seen a handful of times. The rearrangement uses TRBV20-1 and TRBJ2-5; weak D call: TRBD1 (6 bases). This CDR3 has 15 amino acids. CDR1 is DFQATT and CDR2 is SNEGSKA in the germline V gene (reference sequence). Deletions cut 3 bases from V and 2 bases from J, with 16 bases between. The CDR3 DNA follows: TGCAGTGCTAGTTGGTCCTGGGGGCGTCAAGAGACCCAGTACTTC. This codes for CSASWSWGRQETQYF.

This sequence joins TRBV6-1 and TRBJ2-3, with 10 bases identical to TRBD1. Trimming took 1 base from V and 14 from J; bases not matched to a gene: 18. The V gene's germline CDR1 is MNHNS and CDR2 SASEGT. There are 17 residues in the CDR3. The CDR3 DNA follows: TGTGCCAGCAGTGAAGTGGGGACAGGGGTTTCGCACAGATACGCGTATTTT. Translating it yields CASSEVGTGVSHRYAYF.

The chain links TRBV24-1 to TRBJ2-1; the D gene is possibly TRBD2 (5 bases). The CDR3 spans 10 residues. CDR1 KGHDR and CDR2 SFDVKD come from the germline V gene. V was clipped by 11 bases and J by 10 bases, with 11 bases between them. The CDR3 sequence: CAILAREQFF. The CDR3 coding sequence is TGTGCCATTCTAGCTCGGGAGCAGTTCTTC.

The DNA for the CDR3 is TGTGCCAGCAGCCCCCGGACAGGGCCCTACGAGGGGGAGCTGTTTTTT. Its protein is CASSPRTGPYEGELFF. This rearrangement joins TRBV7-2 to TRBJ2-2; 8 nucleotides match TRBD1. V trimming: 5 bases; J trimming: 8 bases; junction bases outside the gene matches: 13. The V gene's germline CDR1 is SGHTA and CDR2 FQGNSA. This CDR3 has 16 residues.

The chain combines TRBV10-3 with TRBJ1-1; D remains ambiguous. Trimming pared 6 bases from V and 6 bases from J, leaving 11 bases between. CDR1 is ENHRY and CDR2 is SYGVKD in the germline V gene. The CDR3 has 12 amino acids. CDR3 nucleotide sequence: TGTGCCATCAGCAGGCCGGGATCTGAAGCTTTCTTT. It codes for CAISRPGSEAFF.